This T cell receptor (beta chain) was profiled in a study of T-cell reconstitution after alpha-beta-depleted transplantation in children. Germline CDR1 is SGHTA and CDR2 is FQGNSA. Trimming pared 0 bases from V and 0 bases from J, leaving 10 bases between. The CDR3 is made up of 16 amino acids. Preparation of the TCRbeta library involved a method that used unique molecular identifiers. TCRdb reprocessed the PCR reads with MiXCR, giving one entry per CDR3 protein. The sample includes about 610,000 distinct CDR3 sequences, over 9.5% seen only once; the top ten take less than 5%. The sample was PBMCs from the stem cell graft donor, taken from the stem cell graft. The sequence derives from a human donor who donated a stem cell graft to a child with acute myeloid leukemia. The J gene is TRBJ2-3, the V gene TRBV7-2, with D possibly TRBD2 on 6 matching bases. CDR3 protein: CASSLALGTSTDTQYF. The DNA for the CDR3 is TGTGCCAGCAGCTTAGCGCTAGGGACTAGCACAGATACGCAGTATTTT.